Listed here is a single T cell receptor beta chain. The data belong to a study of PD-L1 blockade in urothelial cancer. PCRs were each spiked with synthetic TCR analog templates. TCRdb's table, derived via immunoSEQ multiplex PCR, lists solely in-frame clones and lacks some. Here the sample spans about 71,000 clones, around 90% being singletons. Locally advanced or metastatic urothelial carcinoma was present in patients. Sample numbers ranged from 1 to 8 per patient, encompassing pretreatment and on-treatment collections. With 1 base removed from V and 3 bases from J, the gap between germline ends came to 9 bases. This CDR3 region has 14 residues. The germline V gene encodes CDR1 SGHAT and CDR2 FQNNGV.

The clonotype was recovered from a man in his 60s with urothelial cancer. The chain links TRBV11-2 to TRBJ1-2; D not certain. Sequenced material: PBMCs, taken around atezolizumab (anti-PD-L1) treatment. The CDR3 spells CASSLGLGYYGYTF. Here the CDR3 DNA reads TGTGCCAGCAGCTTAGGACTGGGTTACTATGGCTACACCTTC.